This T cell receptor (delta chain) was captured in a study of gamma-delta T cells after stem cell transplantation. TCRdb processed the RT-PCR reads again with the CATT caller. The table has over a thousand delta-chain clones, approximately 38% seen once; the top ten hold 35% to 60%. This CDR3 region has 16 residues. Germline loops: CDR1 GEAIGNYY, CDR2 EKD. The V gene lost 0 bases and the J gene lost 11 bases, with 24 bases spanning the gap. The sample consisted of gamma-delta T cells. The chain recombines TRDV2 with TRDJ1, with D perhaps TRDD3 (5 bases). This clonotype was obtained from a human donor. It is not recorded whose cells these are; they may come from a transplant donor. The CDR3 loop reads CACDTVVPGVEMSLIF. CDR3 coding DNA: TGTGCCTGTGACACCGTGGTTCCGGGGGTAGAGATGAGTCTCATCTTT.